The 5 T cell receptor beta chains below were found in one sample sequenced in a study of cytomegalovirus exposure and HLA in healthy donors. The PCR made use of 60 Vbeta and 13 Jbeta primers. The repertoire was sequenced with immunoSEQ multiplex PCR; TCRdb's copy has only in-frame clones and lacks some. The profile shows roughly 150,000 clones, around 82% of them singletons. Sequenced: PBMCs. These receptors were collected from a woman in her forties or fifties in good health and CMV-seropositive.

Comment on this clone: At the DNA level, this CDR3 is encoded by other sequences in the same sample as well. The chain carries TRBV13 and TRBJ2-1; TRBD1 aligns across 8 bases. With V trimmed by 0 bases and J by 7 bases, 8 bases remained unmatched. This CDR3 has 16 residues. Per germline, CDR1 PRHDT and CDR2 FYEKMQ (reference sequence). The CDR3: CASSLGRWGQVNEQFF. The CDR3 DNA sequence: TGTGCCAGCAGCTTAGGCCGGTGGGGACAGGTGAATGAGCAGTTCTTC.

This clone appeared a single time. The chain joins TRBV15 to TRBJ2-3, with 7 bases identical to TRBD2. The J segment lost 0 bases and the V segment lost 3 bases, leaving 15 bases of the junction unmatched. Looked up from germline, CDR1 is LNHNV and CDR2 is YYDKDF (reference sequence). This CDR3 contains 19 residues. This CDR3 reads CATSSQGGVERGSTDTQYF. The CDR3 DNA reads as TGTGCCACCAGCAGCCAGGGTGGAGTGGAGCGGGGAAGCACAGATACGCAGTATTTT.

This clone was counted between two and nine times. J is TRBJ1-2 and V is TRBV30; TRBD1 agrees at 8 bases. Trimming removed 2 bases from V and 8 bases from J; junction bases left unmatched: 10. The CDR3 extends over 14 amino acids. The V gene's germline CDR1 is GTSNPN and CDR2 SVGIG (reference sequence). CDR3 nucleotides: TGTGCCTGGAGTACCTTTTTGGGACAGGCCGGCTACACCTTC. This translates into CAWSTFLGQAGYTF.

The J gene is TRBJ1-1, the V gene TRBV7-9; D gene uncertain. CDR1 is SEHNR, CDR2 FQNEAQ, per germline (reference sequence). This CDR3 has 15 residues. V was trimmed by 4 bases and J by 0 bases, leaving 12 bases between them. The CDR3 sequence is CASSSATTLNTEAFF. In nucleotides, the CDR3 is TGTGCCAGCAGCTCCGCGACAACCCTGAACACTGAAGCTTTCTTT.

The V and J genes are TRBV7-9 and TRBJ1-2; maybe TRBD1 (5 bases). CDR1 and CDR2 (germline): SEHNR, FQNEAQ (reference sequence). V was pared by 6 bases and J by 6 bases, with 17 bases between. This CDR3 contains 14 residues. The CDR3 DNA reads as TGTGCCAGCAGGGGGCGGCAGGTTGAGAATGGCTACACCTTC. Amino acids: CASRGRQVENGYTF.